This TCR beta chain was captured by sequencing in a study of cytomegalovirus exposure and HLA in healthy donors. Whole-study context: When 398 donors were genotyped, over 80% of them were found to fall in the Caucasian-associated ancestry cluster.

The CDR3 has 17 amino acids. The trim removed 6 bases at V and 0 bases at J, leaving 12 bases unmatched. Germline values: CDR1 GTSNPN, CDR2 SVGIG (reference sequence). Both 60 Vbeta primers and 13 Jbeta primers went into the PCR. The protocol was immunoSEQ multiplex PCR, while the TCRdb copy is restricted to in-frame clones and leaves out a portion. In the table there are over 120,000 clones, approximately 80% of which are singletons. The TCR sequence derives from a man aged 25-45 years in good health and CMV-seropositive. The sequenced sample was PBMCs. J is TRBJ2-2 and V is TRBV30; TRBD1 agrees at 8 bases. CDR3 DNA sequence: TGTGCCTGCAAACGGGGACAGGCAAATTCGAACACCGGGGAGCTGTTTTTT. Protein: CACKRGQANSNTGELFF.